A selection of T cell receptor beta chains follows, all from one sample in a study of shared clonotypes between healthy human individuals. TCRdb's copy holds only in-frame clones and misses some; the assay was immunoSEQ multiplex PCR. The sample consists of about 2 million clones, 95% of them appearing once. The sequencing input was naive CD4+ T cells sorted from blood. The receptors come from a man younger than 35 in good health. Each CDR3 is given with its conserved first and last residue. D genes are given only for firm matches. Clone size is stated in some rows and not others, as once, few, many or a class when expanded.

>TRBD1|TRBV19|-|TRBJ1-5
CASSLGQYSNQPQHF
TGTGCCAGTAGTTTGGGACAGTATAGCAATCAGCCCCAGCATTTT
>TRBD1|TRBV9|-|TRBJ2-7
CASSEGVGQGTYEQYF
TGTGCCAGCAGCGAGGGGGTGGGACAGGGCACCTACGAGCAGTACTTC
>TRBD1|TRBV10-2|-|TRBJ1-5
CASTPNRGISNQPQHF
TGCGCCAGCACTCCAAACAGGGGGATTAGCAATCAGCCCCAGCATTTT
>TRBD1|TRBV6-1|-|TRBJ1-1
CASRDRQGVGTEAFF
TGTGCCAGCAGGGACCGACAGGGGGTTGGAACTGAAGCTTTCTTT
>TRBD2|TRBV9|-|TRBJ2-1
CASSVGSGGANYNEQFF
TGTGCCAGCAGCGTAGGCAGCGGGGGGGCGAACTACAATGAGCAGTTCTTC
>-|TRBV19|once|TRBJ1-5
CASAGFLGQPQHF
TGTGCCAGCGCGGGGTTCCTGGGACAGCCCCAGCATTTT
>-|TRBV30|-|TRBJ1-4
CAWRTSGYEKLFF
TGTGCCTGGAGAACATCCGGTTACGAAAAACTGTTTTTT
>-|TRBV6-6|once|TRBJ2-7
CASSSPVDSYEQYF
TGTGCCAGCAGTTCCCCAGTAGACTCCTACGAGCAGTACTTC
>-|TRBV10-1|-|TRBJ2-3
CASNPGQSTDTQYF
TGCGCCAGCAACCCGGGACAAAGCACAGATACGCAGTATTTT
>-|TRBV6-1|-|TRBJ2-5
CASAEQLQETQYF
TGTGCCAGCGCGGAACAGCTCCAAGAGACCCAGTACTTC
>TRBD2|TRBV7-8|once|TRBJ2-1
CASSSGLAARENEQFF
TGTGCCAGCAGCTCGGGACTAGCGGCTCGCGAGAATGAGCAGTTCTTC
>-|TRBV10-3|-|TRBJ1-2
CAITSGTPYGYTF
TGTGCCATCACCTCGGGGACCCCCTATGGCTACACCTTC
>TRBD1|TRBV18|once|TRBJ1-4
CASSQDRGPNEKLFF
TGTGCCAGCTCCCAGGACAGGGGACCTAATGAAAAACTGTTTTTT
>TRBD1|TRBV6-5|-|TRBJ2-3
CASSQTGALTDTQYF
TGTGCCAGCAGCCAGACAGGGGCCCTCACAGATACGCAGTATTTT
>-|TRBV2|-|TRBJ1-5
CATRERGLWQPQHF
TGTGCCACCCGCGAGCGGGGGCTATGGCAGCCCCAGCATTTT
>-|TRBV11-2|-|TRBJ2-7
CASSEEPSHEQYF
TGTGCCAGCAGCGAAGAGCCGTCGCACGAGCAGTACTTC
>-|TRBV6-8|-|TRBJ1-5
CASSGRTDSNQPQHF
TGTGCCAGCAGTGGCAGGACGGATAGCAATCAGCCCCAGCATTTT
>-|TRBV6-7|-|TRBJ2-7
CASSQPSAESAPYEQYF
TGTGCCAGCAGTCAGCCGTCAGCGGAATCGGCTCCCTACGAGCAGTACTTC
>TRBD2|TRBV7-8|-|TRBJ2-7
CASSIAGAYEQYF
TGTGCCAGCAGCATAGCGGGTGCCTACGAGCAGTACTTC
>-|TRBV5-5|-|TRBJ2-7
CASSPGLKLYEQYF
TGTGCCAGCAGCCCGGGACTCAAACTCTACGAGCAGTACTTC
>-|TRBV7-3|-|TRBJ1-2
CASSLGQGYGYTF
TGTGCCAGCAGCTTAGGGCAGGGCTATGGCTACACCTTC
>TRBD1|TRBV19|-|TRBJ1-5
CASSIAGDRGFGQPQHF
TGTGCCAGTAGTATAGCGGGGGACAGGGGGTTCGGTCAGCCCCAGCATTTT
>TRBD1|TRBV9|-|TRBJ1-1
CASRPNEDRATTEAFF
TGTGCCAGCCGTCCCAACGAGGACAGGGCTACCACTGAAGCTTTCTTT
>TRBD1|TRBV9|-|TRBJ1-6
CASSVEGTGNSPLHF
TGTGCCAGCAGCGTAGAAGGGACAGGCAATTCACCCCTCCACTTT
>TRBD1|TRBV10-3|-|TRBJ1-5
CAISGEQGQGPQHF
TGTGCCATCAGTGGGGAACAGGGGCAGGGGCCCCAGCATTTT
>-|TRBV2|-|TRBJ1-1
CASKQETNTEAFF
TGTGCCAGCAAACAGGAAACGAACACTGAAGCTTTCTTT
>TRBD1|TRBV4-3|once|TRBJ2-3
CASSQNTGAGTDTQYF
TGCGCCAGCAGCCAGAACACAGGGGCTGGGACAGATACGCAGTATTTT
>-|TRBV2|-|TRBJ2-7
CASSGAGQISYEQYF
TGTGCCAGCAGTGGTGCGGGACAGATCTCCTACGAGCAGTACTTC
>-|TRBV5-6|once|TRBJ1-2
CASSSGQNSYGYGYTF
TGTGCCAGCAGCAGTGGACAGAACTCGTATGGCTATGGCTACACCTTC